These 30 T cell receptor beta chains came from one sample sequenced in a study of OX40 agonist ivuxolimab in advanced cancers. TCRdb's table, derived via immunoSEQ multiplex PCR, lists solely in-frame clones and lacks some. In the table there are about 69,000 clones, around 90% of which are singletons. The specimen comprised CD4+ or CD8+ T cells sorted from blood, sampled in a trial of the OX40 agonist ivuxolimab. These receptors all come from an adult with an advanced solid tumor such as melanoma, head and neck, liver or kidney cancer.

The CDR3 DNA reads as TGTGCCAGCAGCGAAAGGGCCCTAAGCTCCTACGAGCAGTACTTC. Residues: CASSERALSSYEQYF. V is TRBV2 and J is TRBJ2-7; D is ambiguous. With 6 bases removed from V and 0 bases from J, the gap between germline ends came to 15 bases. The CDR3 loop spans 15 amino acids. The germline V gene has CDR1 SNHLY and CDR2 FYNNEI.

The rearrangement links TRBV7-2 to TRBJ2-5; no reliable D call. CDR3 length: 12 amino acids. Per germline, CDR1 SGHTA and CDR2 FQGNSA. The V gene lost 4 bases and the J gene lost 8 bases, with 11 bases spanning the gap. In DNA form, the CDR3 reads TGTGCCAGCAGCTCTGGAAGTGGTACCCAGTACTTC. Amino acids: CASSSGSGTQYF.

The rearrangement joins TRBV28 to TRBJ2-5; 8 nucleotides align to TRBD1. Germline V gives CDR1 MDHEN, CDR2 SYDVKM. The CDR3 has 14 residues. The trim removed 11 bases at V and 1 base at J, leaving 9 bases unmatched. CDR3 coding DNA: TGTGCCGTGGTTAGTGACAGGGGCCAAGAGACCCAGTACTTC. It translates to CAVVSDRGQETQYF.

This chain connects TRBV6-1 to TRBJ1-1, with D unresolved. V dropped 3 bases and J dropped 1 base, with 6 bases sitting between them. This CDR3 is 13 amino acids long. The germline CDR1 and CDR2 sequences are MNHNS and SASEGT. The CDR3 protein is CASSDTTNTEAFF. CDR3 coding DNA: TGTGCCAGCAGTGATACCACGAACACTGAAGCTTTCTTT.

The J gene is TRBJ1-2, the V gene TRBV5-1; D perhaps matches TRBD1 (6 bases). Germline CDR1 reads SGHRS; CDR2 reads YFSETQ. The CDR3 runs to 14 residues. The germline V and J ends were trimmed by 0 bases and 3 bases, with 9 bases remaining between them. CDR3 residues: CASSLAQGYYGYTF. The CDR3 bases are TGCGCCAGCAGCTTGGCACAGGGATACTATGGCTACACCTTC.

This chain joins TRBV27 and TRBJ1-1, with D perhaps matching TRBD1 (5 bases). CDR1 is MNHEY and CDR2 is SMNVEV in the germline V gene (reference sequence). The CDR3 spans 17 residues. V lost 7 bases and J lost 1, with 22 bases in between. This chain's CDR3 is CASISLGGGVGNTEAFF. The CDR3 nucleotides are TGTGCCAGCATCTCCCTCGGGGGAGGGGTCGGGAACACTGAAGCTTTCTTT.

The V call is TRBV7-9, the J call TRBJ1-2; no reliable D call. The germline V gene encodes CDR1 SEHNR and CDR2 FQNEAQ (reference sequence). Trimming pared 3 bases from V and 7 bases from J, leaving 18 bases between. This CDR3 is 15 amino acids long. Here the CDR3 DNA reads TGTGCCAGCAGCTTTTACCCCCGTGGGGAAGCTGGCTACACCTTC. This translates into CASSFYPRGEAGYTF.

This chain links TRBV23-1 with TRBJ1-1; D is unclear. TRBV23-1 falls under the ORF class, with uncertain function. V shed 2 bases and J shed 6 bases, with 10 bases lying between them. The CDR3 has 13 amino acids. CDR3 nucleotides: TGCGCCAGCAGTCAACAGCAGCGCGCTGAAGCTTTCTTT. Protein sequence: CASSQQQRAEAFF.

This chain joins TRBV30 and TRBJ2-1; 8 nucleotides line up with TRBD2. This CDR3 contains 15 residues. V shed 1 base, J shed 4 bases, and the junction held 6 bases outside the gene matches. Looked up from germline, CDR1 is GTSNPN and CDR2 is SVGIG (reference sequence). The CDR3 nucleotides read TGTGCCTGGAGTGGCGGGAGGCAAGATTACAATGAGCAGTTCTTC. Amino acid sequence: CAWSGGRQDYNEQFF. The whole variable domain, remainder taken from reference TRBV30 and TRBJ2-1, is SQTIHQWPATLVQPVGSPLSLECTVEGTSNPNLYWYRQAAGRGLQLLFYSVGIGQISSEVPQNLSASRPQDRQFILSSKKLLLSDSGFYLCAWSGGRQDYNEQFFGPGTRLTVL.

This rearrangement joins TRBV28 to TRBJ2-7; 8 nucleotides agree with TRBD1. Germline lookup yields CDR1 MDHEN and CDR2 SYDVKM. The CDR3 length is 13 residues. J gave up 3 bases and V 4 bases, and 2 bases lay outside the gene matches. The CDR3 here is CASSSTGGYEQYF. CDR3 nucleotides: TGTGCCAGCAGTTCAACAGGGGGCTACGAGCAGTACTTC.

The CDR3 is CASSTGGTEAFF. In DNA, the CDR3 is TGTGCCAGCTCTACGGGTGGTACTGAAGCTTTCTTT. J is TRBJ1-1 and V is TRBV18, with D unclear. V lost 6 bases, J lost 5 bases, and 10 bases lay in between. Germline CDR1 and CDR2: KGHSH and LQKENI. This CDR3 is built from 12 residues.

The chain links TRBV28 to TRBJ1-1, with D maybe TRBD1 (6 bases). V lost 6 bases and J 5 bases, leaving 22 bases between the germline ends. Germline V gene data show CDR1 as MDHEN and CDR2 as SYDVKM. The CDR3 covers 16 residues. CDR3 sequence reads: CASSLPPGQRTTEAFF. The CDR3 DNA reads TGTGCCAGCAGCCTACCCCCGGGACAAAGGACGACTGAAGCTTTCTTT.

The rearrangement uses TRBV30 and TRBJ1-6, with no clear D. Trimming pared 2 bases from V and 0 bases from J, leaving 8 bases between. Germline values: CDR1 GTSNPN, CDR2 SVGIG (reference sequence). The CDR3 sequence is 15 residues long. CDR3 bases: TGTGCCTGGAGTAAAAGTAGCTCCTATAATTCACCCCTCCACTTT. Amino acids: CAWSKSSSYNSPLHF.

The rearrangement joins TRBV5-6 to TRBJ2-3; a possible D gene is TRBD1 (5 bases). V was clipped by 0 bases and J by 2 bases, with 10 bases between them. The CDR3 extends over 15 amino acids. Germline V lookup: CDR1 SGHDT, CDR2 YYEEEE. Here the CDR3 reads CASSLEGVYTDTQYF. CDR3 DNA sequence: TGTGCCAGCAGCTTGGAAGGGGTATACACAGATACGCAGTATTTT. The variable domain in full, with the rest retrieved from reference TRBV5-6 and TRBJ2-3, is DAGVTQSPTHLIKTRGQQVTLRCSPKSGHDTVSWYQQALGQGPQFIFQYYEEEERQRGNFPDRFSGHQFPNYSSELNVNALLLGDSALYLCASSLEGVYTDTQYFGPGTRLTVL.

V usage is TRBV28 and J usage is TRBJ1-2; D not certain. V dropped 7 bases and J dropped 8 bases, with 17 bases sitting between them. The CDR3 has 13 amino acids. Germline CDR1 MDHEN, CDR2 SYDVKM. CDR3 nucleotide sequence: TGTGCCAGCAATATCGGGTCCCCGCCCGGCTACACCTTC. This translates into CASNIGSPPGYTF.

V and J are TRBV28 and TRBJ2-1; TRBD2 agrees at 8 bases. The CDR3 totals 13 residues. Germline V gene lookup returns CDR1 MDHEN and CDR2 SYDVKM. V was clipped by 8 bases and J by 2 bases; unmatched bases: 2. The CDR3 DNA reads TGTGCCAGCCGGGGGGGGGCCTACAATGAGCAGTTCTTC. Translation: CASRGGAYNEQFF.

The chain's CDR3 is CASMDSGKSTYNEQFF. The DNA of the CDR3 is TGTGCCAGTATGGATAGCGGGAAGTCAACCTACAATGAGCAGTTCTTC. The chain links TRBV19 to TRBJ2-1; 8 bases are shared with TRBD2. After removal of 7 bases from V and 2 bases from J, the junction contained 10 bases not matched to a gene. This CDR3 comprises 16 residues. Germline loops: CDR1 LNHDA, CDR2 SQIVND (reference sequence).

The CDR3 here is CASGFQRTGELFF. CDR3 nucleotide sequence: TGTGCTAGTGGTTTCCAGAGAACCGGGGAGCTGTTTTTT. The chain is built from TRBV12-5 and TRBJ2-2; D gene uncertain. V was shortened by 3 bases and J by 5 bases, with 7 bases between the two germline ends. The CDR3 extends over 13 amino acids. Looked up from germline, CDR1 is LGHNT and CDR2 is FRNRAP.

This clone has a single count. V is TRBV19 and J is TRBJ2-3; 12 bases agree with TRBD2. The CDR3 loop spans 15 amino acids. Germline V lookup: CDR1 LNHDA, CDR2 SQIVND (reference sequence). The junction had 5 bases not matched to a gene; V was cut back by 6 bases and J by 4 bases. The CDR3 loop reads CASSLAGGLADTQYF. CDR3 coding DNA: TGTGCCAGTAGCCTAGCGGGGGGGCTGGCAGATACGCAGTATTTT.

The chain combines TRBV5-5 with TRBJ1-2, with 7 positions matching TRBD1. The CDR3 totals 13 residues. V gave up 4 bases and J gave up 7 bases; unmatched junction bases: 7. CDR1 is SGHKS, CDR2 YYEKEE, per germline (reference sequence). The CDR3 is CASSADRARGYTF. The CDR3 nucleotides are TGTGCCAGCAGCGCCGACAGGGCGCGTGGCTACACCTTC. Full variable domain (rest looked up from reference TRBV5-5 and TRBJ1-2): DAGVTQSPTHLIKTRGQQVTLRCSPISGHKSVSWYQQVLGQGPQFIFQYYEKEERGRGNFPDRFSARQFPNYSSELNVNALLLGDSALYLCASSADRARGYTFGSGTRLTVV.

The chain combines TRBV21-1 with TRBJ1-3. TRBV21-1 is a pseudogene locus. The CDR3 length is 20 residues. In DNA, the CDR3 is TGTGCCAGCAGCAAAGTCGCCGCTCTACCGGGGTCCCTACCTGGAAACACCATATATTTT. Amino acid sequence: CASSKVAALPGSLPGNTIYF.

The CDR3 DNA is TGTGCCAGCAGCTCAACTAGGACAGGGGGCAATGAGCAGTTCTTC. It specifies CASSSTRTGGNEQFF. The rearrangement uses TRBV28 and TRBJ2-1; 10 nucleotides line up with TRBD1. The CDR3 sequence is 15 residues long. Germline V gives CDR1 MDHEN, CDR2 SYDVKM. V lost 6 bases, J lost 6 bases, and 8 bases stayed unmatched.

This rearrangement joins TRBV11-3 to TRBJ2-7; 9 bases are a match to TRBD2. Trimming removed 1 base from V and 7 bases from J; junction bases left unmatched: 5. The CDR3 sequence is 14 residues long. Germline V gives CDR1 SGHNT, CDR2 YENEEA. The CDR3 coding sequence is TGTGCCAGCAGCTTAGGTGCTAGCGGGGATGAGCAGTACTTC. As protein: CASSLGASGDEQYF.

This rearrangement joins TRBV21-1 to TRBJ2-7; the tabulated D call, TRBD1, remains unverified against the DNA. TRBV21-1 is a pseudogene locus. The CDR3 runs 14 residues. CDR3 in DNA: TGTGCCAGCAGCACCACAGGGGCACTCTACGAGCAGTACTTC. This encodes CASSTTGALYEQYF.

The rearrangement links TRBV7-9 to TRBJ2-7; the D gene is possibly TRBD1 (5 bases). Trimming left V 5 bases short and J 0 bases short, with 11 bases between. Germline CDR1 reads SEHNR; CDR2 reads FQNEAQ (reference sequence). CDR3 length: 14 amino acids. CDR3 in DNA: TGTGCCAGCAGCACCCGACAGAGCTCCTACGAGCAGTACTTC. Translation gives CASSTRQSSYEQYF.

The gene calls are TRBV2 and TRBJ2-5; D unresolved. Germline CDR1 reads SNHLY; CDR2 reads FYNNEI. The germline V and J ends were trimmed by 5 bases and 5 bases, with 9 bases remaining between them. The CDR3 contains 12 residues. CDR3 bases: TGTGCCAGCAGTCGCGTGGGCGAGACCCAGTACTTC. Its translation: CASSRVGETQYF.

The rearrangement uses TRBV6-5 and TRBJ2-4, with D tentatively TRBD2 (6 bases). The CDR3 runs to 15 residues. Germline CDR1 MNHEY, CDR2 SVGAGI. V lost 4 bases, J lost 0 bases, and 10 bases lay in between. The DNA of the CDR3 is TGTGCCAGCAGTTCGGCCGGGGGAGCCAAAAACATTCAGTACTTC. Protein product: CASSSAGGAKNIQYF.

DNA for the CDR3: TGTGCCAGCAGGGGCCCCAACAGGGGGAACACCGGGGAGCTGTTTTTT. It encodes CASRGPNRGNTGELFF. The chain couples TRBV5-5 to TRBJ2-2; 7 bases line up with TRBD1. CDR1 SGHKS and CDR2 YYEKEE come from the germline V gene (reference sequence). The CDR3 is made up of 16 amino acids. J lost 1 base, V lost 5 bases, and 8 bases had no gene match. Drawing the rest from reference TRBV5-5 and TRBJ2-2, the complete variable domain is DAGVTQSPTHLIKTRGQQVTLRCSPISGHKSVSWYQQVLGQGPQFIFQYYEKEERGRGNFPDRFSARQFPNYSSELNVNALLLGDSALYLCASRGPNRGNTGELFFGEGSRLTVL.

This clone was counted a few times. The V gene is TRBV5-1, the J gene TRBJ2-7; 9 bases agree with TRBD2. This CDR3 is 17 amino acids long. Germline CDR1 reads SGHRS; CDR2 reads YFSETQ. With V trimmed by 9 bases and J by 7 bases, 23 bases remained unmatched. In nucleotides, the CDR3 is TGCGCCACCCCTTCCTCGGGGTATTCTAGCGGGACGATGGAGCAGTACTTC. Translating it yields CATPSSGYSSGTMEQYF.

This chain connects TRBV6-6 to TRBJ2-3; the match to TRBD2 covers 9 bases. V trimming: 6 bases; J trimming: 5 bases; junction bases outside the gene matches: 9. Germline V gene sequence: CDR1 MNHNY, CDR2 SVGAGI (reference sequence). This CDR3 region has 15 residues. The DNA of the CDR3 is TGTGCCAGCAGGGTAAGCGGGAGGAGTGAAGATACGCAGTATTTT. Translating gives CASRVSGRSEDTQYF.